This TCR beta chain was sequenced for a study of shared clonotypes between healthy human individuals. The naive CD8 subset, CD45RO-negative cells positively selected for CCR7, excluded terminally differentiated effector memory CD45RA+ cells. Only in-frame clones appear in the TCRdb table, and some are missing; sequencing was by immunoSEQ multiplex PCR. The sample gives around 2,000,000 clones, less than 95% of which show up once; around 1.1% is in the top ten. The receptor was isolated from a man younger than 35 in good health. Material for sequencing was naive CD8+ T cells sorted from blood.

The DNA for the CDR3 is TGCGCCAGCAGCCAAGGACTAGCGGGATGGGATGAGCAGTTCTTC. Amino acids: CASSQGLAGWDEQFF. The chain carries TRBV4-3 and TRBJ2-1; the match to TRBD2 covers 11 bases. Germline V lookup: CDR1 LGHNA, CDR2 YSLEER. The CDR3 consists of 15 residues. V shed 1 base, J shed 8 bases, and the junction held 4 bases outside the gene matches.